This T cell receptor beta chain was retrieved from a study of T cell changes during pregnancy in multiple sclerosis. Sequencing used immunoSEQ multiplex PCR; TCRdb keeps in-frame clones, though not all of them. The table lists tens of thousands of clones, approximately 90% of them singletons. The CDR3 extends over 15 amino acids. Germline V gives CDR1 LGHNA, CDR2 YSLEER. V shed 3 bases and J shed 4 bases, with 16 bases lying between them. The receptor comes from a female donor with multiple sclerosis, enrolled in a pregnancy study. The V call is TRBV4-3, the J call TRBJ2-7; possible D gene TRBD1, 6 bases. The sample was CD4+ T cells from peripheral blood mononuclear cells, taken before pregnancy. This CDR3 is CASSQYPRGEYEQYF. Here the CDR3 DNA reads TGCGCCAGCAGCCAGTACCCCAGGGGTGAGTACGAGCAGTACTTC.